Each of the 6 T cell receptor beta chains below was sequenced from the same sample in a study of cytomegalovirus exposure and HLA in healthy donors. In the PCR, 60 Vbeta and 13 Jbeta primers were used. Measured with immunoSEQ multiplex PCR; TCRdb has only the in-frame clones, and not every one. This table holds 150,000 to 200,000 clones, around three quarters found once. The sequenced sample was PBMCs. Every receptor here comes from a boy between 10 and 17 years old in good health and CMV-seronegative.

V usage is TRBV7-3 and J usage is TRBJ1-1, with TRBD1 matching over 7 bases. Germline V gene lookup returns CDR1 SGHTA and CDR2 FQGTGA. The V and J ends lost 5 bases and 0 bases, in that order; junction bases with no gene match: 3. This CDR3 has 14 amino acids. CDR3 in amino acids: CASSPGQLNTEAFF. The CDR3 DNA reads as TGTGCCAGCAGCCCGGGACAGTTGAACACTGAAGCTTTCTTT. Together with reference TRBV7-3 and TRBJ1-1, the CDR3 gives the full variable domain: GAGVSQTPSNKVTEKGKYVELRCDPISGHTALYWYRQSLGQGPEFLIYFQGTGAADDSGLPNDRFFAVRPEGSVSTLKIQRTERGDSAVYLCASSPGQLNTEAFFGQGTRLTVV.

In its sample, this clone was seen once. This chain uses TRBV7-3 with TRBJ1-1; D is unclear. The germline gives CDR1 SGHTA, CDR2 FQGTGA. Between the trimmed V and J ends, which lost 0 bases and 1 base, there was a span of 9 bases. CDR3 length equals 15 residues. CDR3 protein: CASSLTGSTNTEAFF. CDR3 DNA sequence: TGTGCCAGCAGCTTAACGGGCTCTACGAACACTGAAGCTTTCTTT.

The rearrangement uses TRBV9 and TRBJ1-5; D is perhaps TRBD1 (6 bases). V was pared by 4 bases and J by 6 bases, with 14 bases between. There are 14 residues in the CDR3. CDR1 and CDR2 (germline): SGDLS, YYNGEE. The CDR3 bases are TGTGCCAGCAGCCCGCAGGGGTCGGGTCAGCCCCAGCATTTT. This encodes CASSPQGSGQPQHF.

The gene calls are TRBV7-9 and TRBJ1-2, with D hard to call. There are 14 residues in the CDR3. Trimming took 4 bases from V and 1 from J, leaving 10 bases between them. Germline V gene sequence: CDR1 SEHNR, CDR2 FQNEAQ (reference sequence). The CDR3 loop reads CASSSDYRNYGYTF. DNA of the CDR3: TGTGCCAGCAGCTCAGATTACCGTAACTATGGCTACACCTTC.

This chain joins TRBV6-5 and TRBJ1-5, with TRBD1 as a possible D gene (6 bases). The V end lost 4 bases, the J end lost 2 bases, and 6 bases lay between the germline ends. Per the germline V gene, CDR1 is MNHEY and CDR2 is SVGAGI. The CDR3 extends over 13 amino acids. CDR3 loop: CASSWTGNQPQHF. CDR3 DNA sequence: TGTGCCAGCAGTTGGACAGGCAATCAGCCCCAGCATTTT.

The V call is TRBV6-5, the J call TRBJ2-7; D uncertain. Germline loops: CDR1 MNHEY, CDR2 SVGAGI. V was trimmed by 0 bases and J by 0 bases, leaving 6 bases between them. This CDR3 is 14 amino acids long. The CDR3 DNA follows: TGTGCCAGCAGTTACTCGCAGAACTCCTACGAGCAGTACTTC. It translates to CASSYSQNSYEQYF.